These T cell receptor beta chains were read from a single sample in a study of blood T cells in healthy people across ages. From the 5' RACE reads, TCRdb called clonotypes with MiXCR, one entry per CDR3 protein. The sample has 1,100,000 or so distinct CDR3 sequences; under 45% are singletons. The source material was blood. These receptors all come from a woman aged 60-70 years in good health. Both conserved end residues are trimmed from each CDR3.

CDR3 protein: ASRRSSVVDYGYT
V gene: TRBV5-1
J gene: TRBJ1-2

CDR3 protein: ASSQTSGGIEQF
V gene: TRBV7-9
J gene: TRBJ2-1

CDR3 protein: ASSRGTAIGTSETQY
V gene: TRBV27
J gene: TRBJ2-5

CDR3 protein: ASSLGTGADNEQF
V gene: TRBV5-6
J gene: TRBJ2-1

CDR3 protein: ASSYGGRESGYT
V gene: TRBV6-2/TRBV6-3
J gene: TRBJ1-2

CDR3 protein: SARDPWTARNTDTQY
V gene: TRBV20-1
J gene: TRBJ2-3

CDR3 protein: ASSLGVLEAGELF
V gene: TRBV9
J gene: TRBJ2-2

CDR3 protein: ASSHATGGSYEQY
V gene: TRBV6-5
J gene: TRBJ2-7

CDR3 protein: SASQTGTIPSTDTQY
V gene: TRBV20-1
J gene: TRBJ2-3

CDR3 protein: ASSERWIQETQY
V gene: TRBV2
J gene: TRBJ2-5

CDR3 protein: ASRSLSTYEQY
V gene: TRBV5-6
J gene: TRBJ2-7

CDR3 protein: ASTVSPGRALYGYT
V gene: TRBV11-2
J gene: TRBJ1-2

CDR3 protein: ASSHGTSGTGRGELF
V gene: TRBV4-1
J gene: TRBJ2-2

CDR3 protein: ASSVEAGVSYNEQF
V gene: TRBV9
J gene: TRBJ2-1

CDR3 protein: ASSLGLAWSSYNEQF
V gene: TRBV5-1
J gene: TRBJ2-1

CDR3 protein: ASSDRGESTDTQY
V gene: TRBV27
J gene: TRBJ2-3

CDR3 protein: ASSLGWGHNEQF
V gene: TRBV7-2
J gene: TRBJ2-1

CDR3 protein: ASSYSTGRLDEQF
V gene: TRBV6-5
J gene: TRBJ2-1

CDR3 protein: ASSRSGSGLRPPTDTQY
V gene: TRBV6-1
J gene: TRBJ2-3

CDR3 protein: SVEGVSTGTTTDTQY
V gene: TRBV29-1
J gene: TRBJ2-3

CDR3 protein: ASSSGLPGDEQY
V gene: TRBV7-2
J gene: TRBJ2-7

CDR3 protein: AISESGAEQF
V gene: TRBV10-3
J gene: NA